This section outlines one T cell receptor beta chain sequence together with its context. The sample is drawn from a study of blood T cell repertoires in COVID-19. Study-level information: From the United States, Italy and Spain came samples of acute and convalescent COVID-19. The cDNA or gDNA used as material had been derived from T cells, B-cell-depleted T cells, or PBMCs.

Germline-derived CDR1 and CDR2 are MNHEY and SMNVEV (reference sequence). V lost 4 bases and J lost 6; bases outside the gene matches: 11. CDR3 length equals 15 residues. Authors' analysis steps: Cell counts per sample came from amplifying reference gene primers. Data came from immunoSEQ multiplex PCR; TCRdb stores just in-frame clones and leaves some out. V, J and clone size were drawn from that table, and D and trimming were deduced from the DNA. The table shows roughly 10,000 clones, with 80% to 85% occurring only once. Sequences were obtained from peripheral blood. This clonotype was obtained from an older man with active COVID-19. The chain is built from TRBV27 and TRBJ2-7, with 8 bases that match TRBD2. The CDR3 loop reads CASSSQGLVGAEQYF. Written as DNA, the CDR3 is TGTGCCAGCAGTTCTCAGGGACTAGTTGGGGCCGAGCAGTACTTC.